This T cell receptor beta chain appears in the sequencing data of a study of preoperative IRX-2 immunotherapy in early breast cancer. Clones were sequenced by immunoSEQ multiplex PCR, and TCRdb holds only the in-frame ones, with some missing. The sample shows 1,300 to 1,500 clones, about 60% of them seen only once. Germline values: CDR1 LNHDA, CDR2 SQIVND (reference sequence). Trimming removed 2 bases at V and 2 bases at J, with 13 bases between. The CDR3 is 15 residues long. Treatment indicated: preoperative locoregional IRX-2 cytokine immunotherapy. Patients received preoperative, locoregional IRX-2 cytokine immunotherapy in a phase Ib study.

The clonotype originates from a human donor with breast cancer. The sequences come from tumor tissue, collected before IRX-2 immunotherapy. V is TRBV19 and J is TRBJ2-7; TRBD1 might be the D (6 bases). The CDR3 DNA follows: TGTGCCAGTAGTATAACCGGGACACGGACCTACGAGCAGTACGTC. It encodes CASSITGTRTYEQYV.